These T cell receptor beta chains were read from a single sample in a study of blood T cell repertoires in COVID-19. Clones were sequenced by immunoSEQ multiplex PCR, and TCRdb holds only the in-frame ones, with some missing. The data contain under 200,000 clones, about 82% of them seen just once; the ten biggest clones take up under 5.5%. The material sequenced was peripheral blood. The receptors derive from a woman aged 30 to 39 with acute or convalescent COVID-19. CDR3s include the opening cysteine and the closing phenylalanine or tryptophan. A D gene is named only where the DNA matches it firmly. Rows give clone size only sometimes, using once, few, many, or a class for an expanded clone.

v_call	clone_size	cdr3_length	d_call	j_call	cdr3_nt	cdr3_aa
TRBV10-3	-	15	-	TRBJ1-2	TGTGCCATCAGTGAGGGGACCGGGGGGCTCTATGGCTACACCTTC	CAISEGTGGLYGYTF
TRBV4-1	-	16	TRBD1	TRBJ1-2	TGCGCCAGCAGCCAAACCCCGGCACAGGGGGCGAATGGCTACACCTTC	CASSQTPAQGANGYTF
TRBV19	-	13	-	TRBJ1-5	TGTGCCAGTACCTCGGACAGAAATCAGCCCCAGCATTTT	CASTSDRNQPQHF
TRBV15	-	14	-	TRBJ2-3	TGTGCCACCAGCTCGCCCGGGAGCACAGATACGCAGTATTTT	CATSSPGSTDTQYF
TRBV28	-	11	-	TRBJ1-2	TGTGCCAGCAGTACTACGGAGGGCTACACCTTC	CASSTTEGYTF
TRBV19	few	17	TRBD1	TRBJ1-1	TGTGCCAGTAGTATCTTCAGGACAGGCAAGCTGAACACTGAAGCTTTCTTT	CASSIFRTGKLNTEAFF
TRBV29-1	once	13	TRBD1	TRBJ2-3	TGCAGCCTTGGACAGGGGAGGGGCGATACGCAGTATTTT	CSLGQGRGDTQYF
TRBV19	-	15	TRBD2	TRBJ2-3	TGTGCCAGTAGTTCCATTAGCGGGGGCACAGATACGCAGTATTTT	CASSSISGGTDTQYF
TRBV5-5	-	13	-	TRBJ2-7	TGTGCCAGCAGCTTTGGCGGGCCCTACGAGCAGTACTTC	CASSFGGPYEQYF
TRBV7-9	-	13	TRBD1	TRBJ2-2	TGTGCCAGCAGCTCGGACAGGGCCGGGGAGCTGTTTTTT	CASSSDRAGELFF
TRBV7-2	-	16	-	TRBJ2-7	TGTGCCAGCAGCGACCTCAGGGGCAAGATTCGCTACGAGCAGTACTTC	CASSDLRGKIRYEQYF
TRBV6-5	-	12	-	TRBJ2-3	TGTGCCAGCAGTCGAGGGACAGATACGCAGTATTTT	CASSRGTDTQYF
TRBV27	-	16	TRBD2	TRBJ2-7	TGTGCCAGCAGTCCGGGACTAGCGGGAGGTTACTACGAGCAGTACTTC	CASSPGLAGGYYEQYF
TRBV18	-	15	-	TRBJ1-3	TGTGCCAGCTCACCGGGCGGGAGAGGTGGAAACACCATATATTTT	CASSPGGRGGNTIYF
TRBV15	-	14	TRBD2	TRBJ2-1	TGTGCCACCAGCAGAGATGGCGGGAGCGATGAGCAGTTCTTC	CATSRDGGSDEQFF
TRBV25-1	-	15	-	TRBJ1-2	TGTGCCAGCAGCCCCGTTAGAGCAGGAACGGGAGGCTACACCTTC	CASSPVRAGTGGYTF
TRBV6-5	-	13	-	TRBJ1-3	TGTGCCAGCAGTTCCGTCCTTGGAAACACCATATATTTT	CASSSVLGNTIYF
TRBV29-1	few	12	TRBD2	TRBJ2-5	TGCAGCGTACCGACTAGCGAGGCGACCCAGTACTTC	CSVPTSEATQYF
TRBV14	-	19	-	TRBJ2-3	TGTGCCAGCAGCCAAGGACCCATGTGGCAGGGAATAAGTACAGATACGCAGTATTTT	CASSQGPMWQGISTDTQYF
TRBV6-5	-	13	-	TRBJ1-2	TGTGCCAGCAGTTCACAGTTAAACTATGGCTACACCTTC	CASSSQLNYGYTF
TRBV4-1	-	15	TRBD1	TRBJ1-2	TGCGCCAGCAGCCAGGCGACAGGGGGAGGGGATGGCTACACCTTC	CASSQATGGGDGYTF
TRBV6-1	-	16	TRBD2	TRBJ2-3	TGTGCCAGCAGTGCGGTTAGCGGGGGGGCATGGGATACGCAGTATTTT	CASSAVSGGAWDTQYF
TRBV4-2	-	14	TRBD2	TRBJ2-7	TGTGCCAGCAGCCCCCTAGCGGGAGTGCACGAGCAGTACTTC	CASSPLAGVHEQYF
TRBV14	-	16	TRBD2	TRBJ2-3	TGTGCCAGCAGCCTCGGGACTATCATTGGAACAGATACGCAGTATTTT	CASSLGTIIGTDTQYF
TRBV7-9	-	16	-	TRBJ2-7	TGTGCCAGCAGCCCAGCCGGGGGTGATAACCTTTACGAGCAGTACTTC	CASSPAGGDNLYEQYF
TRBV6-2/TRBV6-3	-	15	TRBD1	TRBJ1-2	TGTGCCAGCAGCTCAGCGGGACAGGGGAACTATGGCTACACCTTC	CASSSAGQGNYGYTF
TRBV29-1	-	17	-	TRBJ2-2	TGCAGCGCACATCTTTATAGCGGATTAGCGAACACCGGGGAGCTGTTTTTT	CSAHLYSGLANTGELFF
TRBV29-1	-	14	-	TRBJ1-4	TGCAGCGTCAGGGGTACCTCGATTAATGAAAAACTGTTTTTT	CSVRGTSINEKLFF
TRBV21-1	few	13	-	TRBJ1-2	TGTGCCAACCCACAGGGGGCGCACAATGGCTACACCTTC	CANPQGAHNGYTF
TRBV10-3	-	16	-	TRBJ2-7	TGTGCCATCAGTGAGCGGGGTGAGCGGCCCTCCTACGAGCAGTACTTC	CAISERGERPSYEQYF
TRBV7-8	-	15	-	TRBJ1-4	TGTGCCAGCAGCGAAAGCGGACCCAGGAGGTTTCGGCTGTTTTTT	CASSESGPRRFRLFF
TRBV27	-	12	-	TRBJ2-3	TGTGCCAGCAGGCGTTCCACAGATACGCAGTATTTT	CASRRSTDTQYF
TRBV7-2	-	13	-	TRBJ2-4	TGTGCCAGCAGCTTAGACTCAGGGTCCATTCAGTACTTC	CASSLDSGSIQYF
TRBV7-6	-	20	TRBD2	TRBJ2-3	TGTGCCAGCAGCCTAACTAAAGGGACTAGCGGGATCCGATTGACAGATACGCAGTATTTT	CASSLTKGTSGIRLTDTQYF
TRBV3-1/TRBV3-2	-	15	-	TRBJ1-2	TGTGCCAGCAGCCAGACGTTCGGGGGAGTCTATGGCTACACCTTC	CASSQTFGGVYGYTF
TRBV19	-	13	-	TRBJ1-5	TGTGCCAGGGAACAGGGAGGGAAACAGCCCCAGCATTTT	CAREQGGKQPQHF
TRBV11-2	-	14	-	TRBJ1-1	TGTGCCAGCAGCCACCGGGACTTGAACACTGAAGCTTTCTTT	CASSHRDLNTEAFF
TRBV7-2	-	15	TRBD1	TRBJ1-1	TGTGCCAGCAGCTTAGCCTGGGACAGGGCCGCTGAAGCTTTCTTT	CASSLAWDRAAEAFF
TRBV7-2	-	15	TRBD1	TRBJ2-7	TGTGCCAGCAGCCCTGGACAGGTCGTTCTCAACGAGCAGTACTTC	CASSPGQVVLNEQYF
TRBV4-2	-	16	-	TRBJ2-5	TGTGCCAGCAGCCAAGATTCAGGCGGGCCCCAAGAGACCCAGTACTTC	CASSQDSGGPQETQYF
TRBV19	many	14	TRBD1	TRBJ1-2	TGTGCCAGTACCTCCGGGACAGGCCATTATGGCTACACCTTC	CASTSGTGHYGYTF
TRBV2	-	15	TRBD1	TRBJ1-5	TGTGCCAGTCGCGATTCAGGGGGCGACACTCAGCCCCAGCATTTT	CASRDSGGDTQPQHF
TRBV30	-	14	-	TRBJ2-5	TGTGCCTGGAGTTTTTCGACAGCGGGAGAGACCCAGTACTTC	CAWSFSTAGETQYF
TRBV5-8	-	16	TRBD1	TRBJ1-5	TGTGCCAGCAGCAGGGACAGGGGGCTCGGCAATCAGCCCCAGCATTTT	CASSRDRGLGNQPQHF
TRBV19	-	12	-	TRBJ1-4	TGTGCCAGTAGTACAGGGGTAGAAAAACTGTTTTTT	CASSTGVEKLFF
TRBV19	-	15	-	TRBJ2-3	TGTGCCAGTAGTATAGTAGCGTCTAGCACAGATACGCAGTATTTT	CASSIVASSTDTQYF